This passage covers 11 T cell receptor beta chains from one sample sequenced in a study of T-cell memory formation after mild COVID-19. TCRdb re-called the 5' RACE reads with MiXCR, one entry per CDR3 protein. The table shows 400,000 to 450,000 distinct CDR3 sequences, with 15% to 20% occurring only once. The sequenced material came from PBMCs or a T cell subset sorted from them (not recorded which). The source of these receptors is a man between 18 and 29 years old who had mild COVID-19 (a few samples of this study predate the infection). Cell type and time point are not known.

This chain joins TRBV5-1 and TRBJ1-3; 8 bases agree with TRBD1. The germline V gene has CDR1 SGHRS and CDR2 YFSETQ. V shed 4 bases and J 0 bases; nucleotides not matched to a gene: 6. The CDR3 is 16 residues long. The CDR3 region is CASSTGQADSGNTIYF. The CDR3 coding sequence is TGCGCCAGCAGCACGGGACAGGCGGACTCTGGAAACACCATATATTTT.

Only one count was recorded for this clonotype. J is TRBJ1-6 and V is TRBV12-3 or TRBV12-4; 9 bases map to TRBD1. V was pared by 6 bases and J by 3 bases, with 3 bases of the junction left unmatched. The CDR3 runs to 15 residues. Written as DNA, the CDR3 is TGTGCCAGCAGACAGACAGGGGGCTATAATTCACCCCTCCACTTT. The encoded protein is CASRQTGGYNSPLHF.

The chain employs TRBV7-2 and TRBJ2-5; 9 bases line up with TRBD1. The V segment lost 3 bases and the J segment 1 base; nucleotides outside the gene matches: 9. This CDR3 contains 17 residues. Germline lookup yields CDR1 SGHTA and CDR2 FQGNSA. For the CDR3, the DNA is TGTGCCAGCAGCTTTTCCGGGACAGGGATCAGCCAAGAGACCCAGTACTTC. Protein product: CASSFSGTGISQETQYF.

The chain couples TRBV6-2 or TRBV6-3 to TRBJ2-3; D may be TRBD2 (5 bases). Trimming took off 7 bases at V and 6 bases at J, with 20 bases between the two ends. The CDR3 contains 15 residues. Germline-derived CDR1 and CDR2 are MNHEY and SVGEGT. DNA of the CDR3: TGTGCCAGCACTCACCCGTCCCGGGGTAAGGATACGCAGTATTTT. It encodes CASTHPSRGKDTQYF.

This clonotype showed up many times. This sequence joins TRBV5-1 and TRBJ2-1; the D gene is possibly TRBD1 (6 bases). The V end was cut by 4 bases, the J end by 8 bases, with 16 bases between. The V gene's germline CDR1 is SGHRS and CDR2 YFSETQ. This CDR3 comprises 14 residues. CDR3 sequence: CASSPRQVSHEQFF. CDR3 nucleotides: TGCGCCAGCAGCCCCAGACAGGTTTCACATGAGCAGTTCTTC.

CDR3 sequence reads: CASSPRDRGLHEKLFF. The CDR3, as DNA: TGCGCCAGCAGCCCCAGGGACAGGGGCCTACATGAAAAACTGTTTTTT. The chain combines TRBV4-1 with TRBJ1-4; 10 bases agree with TRBD1. Trimming at V came to 4 bases and at J to 6 bases, leaving 8 bases not matched to a gene. This CDR3 has 16 residues. Germline CDR1 and CDR2: MGHRA and YSYEKL.

The gene calls are TRBV2 and TRBJ1-4; 7 nucleotides align to TRBD1. Unmatched junction bases numbered 8, after V lost 5 bases and J lost 5 bases. Germline CDR1 is SNHLY and CDR2 is FYNNEI. This CDR3 is 15 amino acids long. The CDR3 protein is CASSTRQGQNEKLFF. The CDR3 bases are TGTGCCAGCAGTACGCGACAGGGCCAAAATGAAAAACTGTTTTTT.

The CDR3, as DNA: TGTGCCAGCAGCTTACGGGCAGAACCCACTGAAGCTTTCTTT. Translated: CASSLRAEPTEAFF. The rearrangement uses TRBV7-9 and TRBJ1-1, with no clear D. The ends were cut back, 2 bases at V and 4 bases at J, with 11 bases in the middle. Germline loops: CDR1 SEHNR, CDR2 FQNEAQ (reference sequence). This CDR3 has 14 residues.

This clonotype occurred a few times. The rearrangement links TRBV4-2 to TRBJ2-7; possible D gene TRBD1, 5 bases. Germline V gene sequence: CDR1 LGHNA, CDR2 YNFKEQ. V was cut by 1 base and J by 3 bases, with 13 bases left in between. The CDR3 runs to 15 residues. In DNA, the CDR3 is TGTGCCAGCAGCCAAGTTAGGATTGACAGCTACGAGCAGTACGTC. Protein sequence: CASSQVRIDSYEQYV.

This chain connects TRBV7-2 to TRBJ1-2, with D unresolved. V was shortened by 5 bases and J by 4 bases, with 14 bases between the two germline ends. Germline V lookup: CDR1 SGHTA, CDR2 FQGNSA. This CDR3 is 14 amino acids long. The CDR3 DNA sequence: TGTGCCAGCAGCCCCCCCGGCAGGCTCTATGGCTACACCTTC. This gives the protein CASSPPGRLYGYTF. Full variable domain (remainder filled in from reference TRBV7-2 and TRBJ1-2): GAGVSQSPSNKVTEKGKDVELRCDPISGHTALYWYRQSLGQGLEFLIYFQGNSAPDKSGLPSDRFSAERTGGSVSTLTIQRTQQEDSAVYLCASSPPGRLYGYTFGSGTRLTVV.

In this sample, this clonotype turned up a few times. The chain has TRBV11-2 and TRBJ1-2; D gene ambiguous. CDR1 is SGHAT, CDR2 FQNNGV, per germline. Trimming cost V 4 bases and J 2 bases, with 11 bases left between them. The CDR3 has 14 residues. CDR3 DNA: TGTGCCAGCAGCTCACAAACAGCCAACTATGGCTACACCTTC. This codes for CASSSQTANYGYTF. Full variable domain (rest looked up from reference TRBV11-2 and TRBJ1-2): EAGVAQSPRYKIIEKRQSVAFWCNPISGHATLYWYQQILGQGPKLLIQFQNNGVVDDSQLPKDRFSAERLKGVDSTLKIQPAKLEDSAVYLCASSSQTANYGYTFGSGTRLTVV.